This T cell receptor (beta chain) originates from a study of T cell changes during pregnancy in multiple sclerosis. CDR3 length: 14 amino acids. Germline trimming cut 3 bases from V and 2 bases from J; bases unmatched to any gene: 2. From germline, CDR1 is SGHRS and CDR2 YFSETQ. The data were produced by immunoSEQ multiplex PCR, yet TCRdb's version contains in-frame clones alone and is incomplete. The sample has some 110,000 clones, around 90% seen once. This specimen was peripheral blood, taken in the third trimester of pregnancy. The genes are TRBV5-1 and TRBJ1-3, with 7 positions matching TRBD1. The sequence came from a female donor with multiple sclerosis, enrolled in a pregnancy study. CDR3 in DNA: TGCGCCAGCAGCTCCGGGACAGCTGGAAACACCATATATTTT. It specifies CASSSGTAGNTIYF. The full variable domain, rest sourced from reference TRBV5-1 and TRBJ1-3, is KAGVTQTPRYLIKTRGQQVTLSCSPISGHRSVSWYQQTPGQGLQFLFEYFSETQRNKGNFPGRFSGRQFSNSRSEMNVSTLELGDSALYLCASSSGTAGNTIYFGEGSWLTVV.